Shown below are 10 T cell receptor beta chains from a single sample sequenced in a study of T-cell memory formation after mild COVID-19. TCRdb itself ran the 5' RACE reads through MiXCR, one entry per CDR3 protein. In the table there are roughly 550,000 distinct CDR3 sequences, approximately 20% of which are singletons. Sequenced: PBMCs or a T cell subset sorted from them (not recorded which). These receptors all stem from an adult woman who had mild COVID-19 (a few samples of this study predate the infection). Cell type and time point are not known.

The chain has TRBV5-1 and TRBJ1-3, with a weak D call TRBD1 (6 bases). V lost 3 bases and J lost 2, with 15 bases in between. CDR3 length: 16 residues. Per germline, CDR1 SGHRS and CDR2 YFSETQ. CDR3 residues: CASSSETGATGNTIYF. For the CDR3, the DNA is TGCGCCAGCAGCTCGGAGACAGGTGCAACTGGAAACACCATATATTTT.

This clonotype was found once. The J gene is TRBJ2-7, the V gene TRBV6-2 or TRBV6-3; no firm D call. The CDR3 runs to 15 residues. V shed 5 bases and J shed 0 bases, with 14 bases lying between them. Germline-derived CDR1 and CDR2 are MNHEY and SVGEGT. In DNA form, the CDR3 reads TGTGCCAGCAGTCCACGGCTCCGCAGCTCCTACGAGCAGTACTTC. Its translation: CASSPRLRSSYEQYF.

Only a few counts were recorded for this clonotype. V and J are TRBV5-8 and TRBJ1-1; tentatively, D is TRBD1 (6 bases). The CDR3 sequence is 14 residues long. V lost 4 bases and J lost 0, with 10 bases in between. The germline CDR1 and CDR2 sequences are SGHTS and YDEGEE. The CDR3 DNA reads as TGTGCCAGCAGCGTACAGGGTTTGAACACTGAAGCTTTCTTT. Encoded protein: CASSVQGLNTEAFF. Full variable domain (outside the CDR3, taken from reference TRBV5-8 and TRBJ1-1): EAGVTQSPTHLIKTRGQQATLRCSPISGHTSVYWYQQALGLGLQFLLWYDEGEERNRGNFPPRFSGRQFPNYSSELNVNALELEDSALYLCASSVQGLNTEAFFGQGTRLTVV.

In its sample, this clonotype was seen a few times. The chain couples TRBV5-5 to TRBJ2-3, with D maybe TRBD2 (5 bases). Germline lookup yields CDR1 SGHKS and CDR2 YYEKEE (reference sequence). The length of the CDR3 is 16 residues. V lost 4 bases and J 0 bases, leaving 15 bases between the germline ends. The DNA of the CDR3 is TGTGCCAGCAGCCCAGGACTCGTACTTAGCACAGATACGCAGTATTTT. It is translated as CASSPGLVLSTDTQYF.

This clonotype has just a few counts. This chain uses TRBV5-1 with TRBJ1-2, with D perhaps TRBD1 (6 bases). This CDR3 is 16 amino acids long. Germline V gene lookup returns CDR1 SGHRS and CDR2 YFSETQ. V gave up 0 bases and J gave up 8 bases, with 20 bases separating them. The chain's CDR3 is CASSLGSQGPWDGYTF. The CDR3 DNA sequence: TGCGCCAGCAGCTTGGGGTCGCAGGGGCCCTGGGACGGCTACACCTTC. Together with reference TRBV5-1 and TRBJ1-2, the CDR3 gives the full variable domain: KAGVTQTPRYLIKTRGQQVTLSCSPISGHRSVSWYQQTPGQGLQFLFEYFSETQRNKGNFPGRFSGRQFSNSRSEMNVSTLELGDSALYLCASSLGSQGPWDGYTFGSGTRLTVV.

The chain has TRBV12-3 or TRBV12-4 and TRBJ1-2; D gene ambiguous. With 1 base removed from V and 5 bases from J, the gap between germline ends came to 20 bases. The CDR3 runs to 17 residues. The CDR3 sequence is CASSLGPGSLLRYGYTF. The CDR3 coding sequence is TGTGCCAGCAGTTTAGGGCCGGGTTCGCTCCTCCGGTATGGCTACACCTTC.

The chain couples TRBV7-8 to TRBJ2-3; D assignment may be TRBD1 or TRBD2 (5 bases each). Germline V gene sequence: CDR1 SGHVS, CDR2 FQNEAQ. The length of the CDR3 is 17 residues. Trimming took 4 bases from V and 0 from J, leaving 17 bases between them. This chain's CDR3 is CASSSFIGESSTDTQYF. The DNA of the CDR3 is TGTGCCAGCAGCTCTTTTATAGGGGAGTCAAGCACAGATACGCAGTATTTT.

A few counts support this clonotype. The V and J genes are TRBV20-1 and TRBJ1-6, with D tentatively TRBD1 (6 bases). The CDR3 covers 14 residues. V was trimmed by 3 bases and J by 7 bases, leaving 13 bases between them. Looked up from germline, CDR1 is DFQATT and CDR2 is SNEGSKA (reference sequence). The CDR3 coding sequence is TGCAGTGCTAGGAACCGGGACACAAATTCACCCCTCCACTTT. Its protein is CSARNRDTNSPLHF.

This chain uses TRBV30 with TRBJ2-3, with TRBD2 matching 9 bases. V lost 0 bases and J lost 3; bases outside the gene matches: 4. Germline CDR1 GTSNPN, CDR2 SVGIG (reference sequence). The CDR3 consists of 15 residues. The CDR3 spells CAWSVVLAGTDTQYF. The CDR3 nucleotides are TGTGCCTGGAGTGTAGTGCTAGCGGGGACAGATACGCAGTATTTT.

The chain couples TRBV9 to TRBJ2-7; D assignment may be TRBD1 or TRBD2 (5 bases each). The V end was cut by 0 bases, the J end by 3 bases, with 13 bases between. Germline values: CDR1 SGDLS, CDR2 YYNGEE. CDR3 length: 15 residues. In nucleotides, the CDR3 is TGTGCCAGCAGCGTAGGAGGGGCTCCTGACTACGAGCAGTACTTC. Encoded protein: CASSVGGAPDYEQYF.